Listed below are T cell receptor beta chains from one sample, sequenced in a study of Graves' ophthalmopathy and Graves' hyperthyroidism. TCRdb redid the calling of the multiplex PCR reads with MiXCR, one entry per CDR3 protein. The sample has 350,000 to 450,000 distinct CDR3 sequences, 15% to 20% seen once; the top ten hold 1.5% to 2%. Sequencing was performed on peripheral blood. The origin of the receptors is a woman aged 18-35 years with Graves' ophthalmopathy. Each CDR3 is given with its conserved first and last residue. A D gene is named only where the DNA matches it firmly. Expanded clones get a size class; other rows say once, few or many, or leave the size out.

v_gene	j_gene	len	abundance	d_gene	CDR3nt	CDR3aa
TRBV20-1	TRBJ2-2	15	many	-	TGCAGTGCTAGAGATAGGGACGGCAACACCGGGGAGCTGTTTTTT	CSARDRDGNTGELFF
TRBV24-1	TRBJ2-2	20	many	TRBD2	TGTGCCACCAGTGATTCACGCGGGGGGGGAGGGAAAACGAACACCGGGGAGCTGTTTTTT	CATSDSRGGGGKTNTGELFF
TRBV6-2/TRBV6-3	TRBJ2-7	15	many	TRBD2	TGTGCCAGCACCAACACCGTGGCGGGAGCCTACGAGCAGTACTTC	CASTNTVAGAYEQYF
TRBV10-3	TRBJ1-2	15	-	TRBD1	TGTGCCATCAGTGATCGTTGGGCAGGGGGCGATGGCTACACCTTC	CAISDRWAGGDGYTF
TRBV20-1	TRBJ2-7	13	-	TRBD1	TGCAGTGCTAGCCACGCGGACAGGCACGAGCAGTACTTC	CSASHADRHEQYF
TRBV4-2	TRBJ2-7	15	many	-	TGTGCCAGCAGCCAAGATGAGGTCTCGTCCTACGAGCAGTACTTC	CASSQDEVSSYEQYF
TRBV20-1	TRBJ2-7	14	many	TRBD2	TGCAGTGCTGAACTAGCGGGATCCGTTCGTCAGCAGTACTTC	CSAELAGSVRQQYF
TRBV5-8	TRBJ2-5	15	many	-	TGTGCCAGCAGCTTGGGGGGGAGGACCCAAGAGACCCAGTACTTC	CASSLGGRTQETQYF
TRBV19	TRBJ2-7	16	many	TRBD2	TGTGCCAGTAGTATAGGGGGGACTAGTCTCACGCGCGAGCAGTACTTC	CASSIGGTSLTREQYF
TRBV12-5	TRBJ2-7	13	many	-	TGTGCTAGTGGCCCCTCAGGGTCCCACGAGCAGTACTTC	CASGPSGSHEQYF
TRBV6-5	TRBJ2-7	15	-	-	TGTGCCAGCAGTTCCTCTGTGACAGGAGACTACGAGCAGTACTTC	CASSSSVTGDYEQYF
TRBV6-1	TRBJ1-1	12	-	-	TGTGCCAGCAGGAGGGGGGGGATTGAAGCTTTCTTT	CASRRGGIEAFF
TRBV30	TRBJ2-7	13	many	-	TGTGCCTGGAAAGGGGTTGGTCCCTACGAGCAGTACTTC	CAWKGVGPYEQYF
TRBV11-2	TRBJ2-7	16	many	-	TGTGCCAGCAGCTTTGTGACGGGAACCTCCTCCTACGAGCAGTACTTC	CASSFVTGTSSYEQYF
TRBV2	TRBJ1-6	13	many	-	TGTGCCAGCAGTGAATGGACAAATTCACCCCTCCACTTT	CASSEWTNSPLHF
TRBV18	TRBJ2-2	16	few	TRBD1	TGTGCCGGCTCGCGCGACAGGGGGCGCAACACCGGGGAGCTGTTTTTT	CAGSRDRGRNTGELFF
TRBV20-1	TRBJ1-1	13	many	TRBD1	TGCAGTGCTAGAGAGGACAGGGACACTGAAGCTTTCTTT	CSAREDRDTEAFF
TRBV6-1	TRBJ1-2	14	many	-	TGTGCCAGCAGGCCCGGGACCGTCGGCTATGGCTACACCTTC	CASRPGTVGYGYTF
TRBV24-1	TRBJ1-2	14	many	-	TGTGCCATCCAGCGGGCGGGGGGCACCTATGGCTACACCTTC	CAIQRAGGTYGYTF
TRBV4-3	TRBJ2-7	16	-	TRBD1	TGCGCCAGCAGCCAAGGAGGGACAGGGGACCTCTACGAGCAGTACTTC	CASSQGGTGDLYEQYF
TRBV7-1	TRBJ1-1	20	many	-	TGTGCCAGCAGCTCACGAGTTACAGGGACTCTTGATAGAGGGAACACTGAAGCTTTCTTT	CASSSRVTGTLDRGNTEAFF
TRBV28	TRBJ1-1	14	many	-	TGTGCCAGCAGTGTACGCACCGTAGGCCTGCAAGCTTTCTTT	CASSVRTVGLQAFF
TRBV6-4	TRBJ2-2	15	many	TRBD1	TGTGCCAGCAGTGCCGGGACAGGGCACACCGGGGAGCTGTTTTTT	CASSAGTGHTGELFF
TRBV6-1	TRBJ1-6	14	-	-	TGTGCCAGCAGTCTCAACAGGGTCGGTTCACCCCTCCACTTT	CASSLNRVGSPLHF
TRBV19	TRBJ2-2	17	many	TRBD1	TGTGCCAGTAATCGTAGGGGGGACAGGGGTGGCACCGGGGAGCTGTTTTTT	CASNRRGDRGGTGELFF
TRBV7-3	TRBJ2-2	17	many	TRBD2	TGTGCCAGCAGCTTAACCCCCCGCGGGAGAGGTACCGGGGAGCTGTTTTTT	CASSLTPRGRGTGELFF
TRBV19	TRBJ2-5	14	many	TRBD1	TGTGCCAGTAGTAGGGGACAGGGTGAGAAGACCCAGTACTTC	CASSRGQGEKTQYF
TRBV9	TRBJ1-2	15	many	-	TGTGCCAGCAGCGCCCCAGGAGGGGGGGCGAATGGCTACACCTTC	CASSAPGGGANGYTF
TRBV30	TRBJ1-6	16	many	-	TGTGCCTGGAGTGTTAAGAGGGGGAACTATAATTCACCCCTCCACTTT	CAWSVKRGNYNSPLHF
TRBV20-1	TRBJ1-1	17	few	-	TGCAGTGCTGGGGGGATCAGGGAGGGGAATTTGAACACTGAAGCTTTCTTT	CSAGGIREGNLNTEAFF
TRBV28	TRBJ2-7	14	-	-	TGTGCCAGCAGTCCCCTATTCGATCCTGGTGAGCAGTACTTC	CASSPLFDPGEQYF
TRBV18	TRBJ2-7	13	many	TRBD1	TGTGCCAGCTCACGGGACAGGGTCTCCGAGCAGTACTTC	CASSRDRVSEQYF
TRBV28	TRBJ2-2	14	many	-	TGTGCCAGCAGTGGTCCTGAGAACACCGGGGAGCTGTTTTTT	CASSGPENTGELFF
TRBV6-5	TRBJ2-7	15	many	-	TGTGCCAGCAGCTTATTACCGGACAGCACCTACGAGCAGTACTTC	CASSLLPDSTYEQYF